A single sample is the source of the 11 T cell receptor beta chains below, sequenced in a study of CD8 T cells in Susac syndrome. After extraction with the RNeasy kit, about 0.45 to 1 ug of the RNA was reverse transcribed using random hexamers. TCRdb processed the immunoSEQ multiplex PCR reads anew with MiXCR; each CDR3 protein has one entry. The table lists hundreds of thousands of distinct CDR3 sequences, about 82% of them singletons. The specimen was CD8+ T cells from PBMCs. These TCRs come from a human donor with multiple sclerosis.

A few counts support this clonotype. V usage is TRBV19 and J usage is TRBJ1-4; D ambiguous. Trimming cost V 6 bases and J 1 base, with 6 bases left between them. Germline V lookup: CDR1 LNHDA, CDR2 SQIVND (reference sequence). The CDR3 consists of 13 residues. The DNA of the CDR3 is TGTGCCAGTAGAGGAGGAACTAATGAAAAACTGTTTTTT. Its protein product is CASRGGTNEKLFF.

CDR3 in amino acids: CASSIGLANDGQYF. DNA of the CDR3: TGTGCCAGCAGCATCGGACTAGCGAACGACGGGCAGTACTTC. V is TRBV7-9 and J is TRBJ2-7; 9 positions match TRBD2. J was trimmed by 9 bases and V by 5 bases; bases with no gene match: 11. This CDR3 spans 14 amino acids. Germline CDR1 and CDR2: SEHNR and FQNEAQ (reference sequence).

The rearrangement uses TRBV28 and TRBJ2-1, with 7 bases that match TRBD2. V gave up 5 bases and J gave up 3 bases; unmatched junction bases: 16. This CDR3 contains 18 residues. CDR1 MDHEN and CDR2 SYDVKM come from the germline V gene. As DNA, the CDR3 is TGTGCCAGCAGTCCCACTATCCTAGCGGAAAAAATCTACAATGAGCAGTTCTTC. Its translation: CASSPTILAEKIYNEQFF.

The chain links TRBV7-9 to TRBJ2-7, with TRBD1 as a possible D gene (6 bases). Trimming removed 5 bases from V and 4 bases from J, with 21 bases in between. Germline CDR1 is SEHNR and CDR2 is FQNEAQ (reference sequence). The CDR3 spans 16 residues. The CDR3 nucleotides read TGTGCCAGCAGCCCCGAGACAGGCCGAACCTTTTACGAGCAGTACTTC. This gives the protein CASSPETGRTFYEQYF.

This chain uses TRBV24-1 with TRBJ2-1, with D unclear. The CDR3 has 11 amino acids. The V and J ends lost 3 bases and 6 bases respectively, with 2 bases between them. The germline V gene encodes CDR1 KGHDR and CDR2 SFDVKD. CDR3 bases: TGTGCCACCAGTGATGGCAATGAGCAGTTCTTC. This gives the protein CATSDGNEQFF.

CDR3 region: CASSSNHPNYGYTF. CDR3 in DNA: TGTGCCAGCAGCTCGAACCACCCTAACTATGGCTACACCTTC. J is TRBJ1-2 and V is TRBV5-6; D remains ambiguous. The V gene's germline CDR1 is SGHDT and CDR2 YYEEEE. This CDR3 spans 14 amino acids. Trimming removed 3 bases from V and 0 bases from J, with 9 bases in between.

The chain employs TRBV5-1 and TRBJ2-7; 10 nucleotides align to TRBD2. The germline V gene has CDR1 SGHRS and CDR2 YFSETQ. V trimming: 0 bases; J trimming: 3 bases; junction bases outside the gene matches: 3. The CDR3 contains 15 residues. The CDR3 protein is CASSLVGTSDYEQYF. CDR3 coding DNA: TGCGCCAGCAGCTTGGTAGGGACTAGCGACTACGAGCAGTACTTC.

The rearrangement joins TRBV9 to TRBJ2-1; 7 positions match TRBD2. CDR1 is SGDLS, CDR2 YYNGEE, per germline. The CDR3 spans 17 residues. The V and J ends lost 3 bases and 8 bases, in that order; junction bases with no gene match: 17. The CDR3 DNA reads as TGTGCCAGCAGCGAGCCCAATGAGGGCGGGAGTTATGATGAGCAGTTCTTC. Translated, it gives CASSEPNEGGSYDEQFF.

The chain couples TRBV5-1 to TRBJ2-1; possibly TRBD2 for D (6 bases). The CDR3 runs to 15 residues. Trimming shortened V by 1 base and J by 6 bases, and 14 bases separated the two germline ends. Germline V gives CDR1 SGHRS, CDR2 YFSETQ. CDR3 sequence: CASSLTGGSLNEQFF. The CDR3 DNA follows: TGCGCCAGCAGCTTGACTGGGGGGTCCCTCAATGAGCAGTTCTTC. Full variable domain (outside the CDR3, taken from reference TRBV5-1 and TRBJ2-1): KAGVTQTPRYLIKTRGQQVTLSCSPISGHRSVSWYQQTPGQGLQFLFEYFSETQRNKGNFPGRFSGRQFSNSRSEMNVSTLELGDSALYLCASSLTGGSLNEQFFGPGTRLTVL.

The chain joins TRBV11-2 to TRBJ2-7; 12 nucleotides match TRBD2. The trim removed 0 bases at V and 5 bases at J, leaving 8 bases unmatched. The CDR3 is 17 amino acids. Germline lookup yields CDR1 SGHAT and CDR2 FQNNGV. The CDR3 nucleotides read TGTGCCAGCAGCTTAGATAACGATAGGACTAGCGGGAACGAGCAGTACTTC. Encoded protein: CASSLDNDRTSGNEQYF. Supplemented by reference TRBV11-2 and TRBJ2-7, the full variable domain reads EAGVAQSPRYKIIEKRQSVAFWCNPISGHATLYWYQQILGQGPKLLIQFQNNGVVDDSQLPKDRFSAERLKGVDSTLKIQPAKLEDSAVYLCASSLDNDRTSGNEQYFGPGTRLTVT.

V gene TRBV19 combines with J gene TRBJ1-1, with D perhaps matching TRBD1 (6 bases). CDR1 is LNHDA, CDR2 SQIVND, per germline (reference sequence). CDR3 length equals 14 residues. V lost 11 bases to trimming and J lost 5 bases, with 21 bases between them. This chain's CDR3 is CALGGGPGGTEAFF. The CDR3 DNA is TGTGCCCTAGGCGGGGGCCCTGGGGGTACTGAAGCTTTCTTT.